Listed here is a single T cell receptor beta chain. What it recognizes is unknown. This sample is drawn from a study of liver allograft versus peripheral blood T cells. Across the study: Intrahepatic T cell receptor repertoires from transplanted livers were compared against repertoires in recipients' peripheral blood.

Using its own MiXCR run on the reads, TCRdb lists one record per CDR3 protein. Of roughly 11,000 distinct CDR3 sequences in the sample, 20% to 25% were seen once. Study-wide points: Inside liver allografts, T cell receptor repertoires reportedly diverged from the repertoires found in peripheral blood.

The CDR3 length is 16 residues. The V end lost 0 bases, the J end lost 6 bases, and 16 bases lay between the germline ends. From germline, CDR1 is SGDLS and CDR2 YYNGEE. The chain recombines TRBV9 with TRBJ1-3; no reliable D call. The TCR originated in a human patient who had a liver transplant. Some of the T cells may derive from the graft donor. The CDR3 coding sequence is TGTGCCAGCAGCGTAGCTGGAGGTAGAGGATCAAACACCATATATTTT. This translates into CASSVAGGRGSNTIYF.